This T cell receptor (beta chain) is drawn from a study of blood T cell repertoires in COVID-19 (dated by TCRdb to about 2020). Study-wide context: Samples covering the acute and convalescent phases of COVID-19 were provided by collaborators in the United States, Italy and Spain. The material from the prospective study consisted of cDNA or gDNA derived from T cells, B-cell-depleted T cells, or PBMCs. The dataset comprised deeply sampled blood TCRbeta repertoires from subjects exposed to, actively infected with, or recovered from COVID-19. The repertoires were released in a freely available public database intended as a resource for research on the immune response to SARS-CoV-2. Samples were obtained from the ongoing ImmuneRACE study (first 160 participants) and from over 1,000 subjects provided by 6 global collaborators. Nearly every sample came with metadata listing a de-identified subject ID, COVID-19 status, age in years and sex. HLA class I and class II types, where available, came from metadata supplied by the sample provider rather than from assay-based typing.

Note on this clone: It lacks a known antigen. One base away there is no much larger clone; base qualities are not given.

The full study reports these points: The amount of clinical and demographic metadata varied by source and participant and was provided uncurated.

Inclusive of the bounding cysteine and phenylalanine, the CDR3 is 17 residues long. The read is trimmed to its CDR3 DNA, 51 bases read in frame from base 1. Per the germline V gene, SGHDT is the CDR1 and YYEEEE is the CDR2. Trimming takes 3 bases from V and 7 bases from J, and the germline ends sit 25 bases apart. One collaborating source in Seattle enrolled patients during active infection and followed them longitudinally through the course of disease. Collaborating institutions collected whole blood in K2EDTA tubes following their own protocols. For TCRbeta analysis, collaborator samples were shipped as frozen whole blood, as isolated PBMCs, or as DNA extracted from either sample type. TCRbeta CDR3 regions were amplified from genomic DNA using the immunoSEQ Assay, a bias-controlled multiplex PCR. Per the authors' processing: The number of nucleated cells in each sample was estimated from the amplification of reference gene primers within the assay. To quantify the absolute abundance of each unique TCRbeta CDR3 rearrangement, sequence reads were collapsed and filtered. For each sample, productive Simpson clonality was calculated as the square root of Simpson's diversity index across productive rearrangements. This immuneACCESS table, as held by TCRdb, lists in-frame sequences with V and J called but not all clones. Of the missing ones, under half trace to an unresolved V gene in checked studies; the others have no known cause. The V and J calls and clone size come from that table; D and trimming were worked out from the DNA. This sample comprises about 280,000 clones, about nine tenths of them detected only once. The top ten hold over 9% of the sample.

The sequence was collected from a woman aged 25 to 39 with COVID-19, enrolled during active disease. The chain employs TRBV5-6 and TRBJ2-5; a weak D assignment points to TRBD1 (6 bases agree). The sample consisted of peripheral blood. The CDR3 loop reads CASSSAPGTGRVRTQYF. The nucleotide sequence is TGTGCCAGCAGCTCTGCCCCAGGCACAGGGCGGGTTAGGACCCAGTACTTC.